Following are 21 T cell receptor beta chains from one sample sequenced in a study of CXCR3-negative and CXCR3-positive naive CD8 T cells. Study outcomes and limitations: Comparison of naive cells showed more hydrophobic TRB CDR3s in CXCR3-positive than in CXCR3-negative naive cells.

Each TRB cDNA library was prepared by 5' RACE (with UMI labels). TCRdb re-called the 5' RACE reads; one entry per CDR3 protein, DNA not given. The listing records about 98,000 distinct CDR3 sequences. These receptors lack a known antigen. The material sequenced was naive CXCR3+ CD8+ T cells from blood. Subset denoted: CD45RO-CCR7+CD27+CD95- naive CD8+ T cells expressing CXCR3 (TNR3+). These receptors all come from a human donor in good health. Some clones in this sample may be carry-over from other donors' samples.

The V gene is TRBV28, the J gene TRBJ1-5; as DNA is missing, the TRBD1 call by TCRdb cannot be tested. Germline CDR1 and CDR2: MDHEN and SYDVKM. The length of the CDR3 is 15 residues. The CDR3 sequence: CASSFDGGTAQPQHF.

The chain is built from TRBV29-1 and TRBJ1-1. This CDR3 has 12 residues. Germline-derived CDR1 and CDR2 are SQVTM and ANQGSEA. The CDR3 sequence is CSVEGKITEAFF.

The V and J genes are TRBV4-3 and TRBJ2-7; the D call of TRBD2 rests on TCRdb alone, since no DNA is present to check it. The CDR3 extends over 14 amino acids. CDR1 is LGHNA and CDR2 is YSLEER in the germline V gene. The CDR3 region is CASSQELADLEQYF.

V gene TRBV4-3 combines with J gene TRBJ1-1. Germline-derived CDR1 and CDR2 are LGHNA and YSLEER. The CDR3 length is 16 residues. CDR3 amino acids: CASSQDRAGPNTEAFF.

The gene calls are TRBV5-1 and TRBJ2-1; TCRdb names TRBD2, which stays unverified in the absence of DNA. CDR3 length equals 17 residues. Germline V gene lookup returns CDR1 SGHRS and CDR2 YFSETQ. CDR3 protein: CASSWSSSGDSYNEQFF.

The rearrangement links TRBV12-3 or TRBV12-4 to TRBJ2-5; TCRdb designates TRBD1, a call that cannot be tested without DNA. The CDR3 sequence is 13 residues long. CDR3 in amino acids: CASSLEGRETQYF.

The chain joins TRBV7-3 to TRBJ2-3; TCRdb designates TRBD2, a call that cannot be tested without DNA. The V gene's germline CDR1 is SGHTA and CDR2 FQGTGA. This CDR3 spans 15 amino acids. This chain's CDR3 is CASSPGGGGTDTQYF.

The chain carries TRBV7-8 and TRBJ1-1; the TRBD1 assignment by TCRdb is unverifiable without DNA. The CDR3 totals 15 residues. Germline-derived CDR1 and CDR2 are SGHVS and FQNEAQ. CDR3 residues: CASSLVQGADTEAFF.

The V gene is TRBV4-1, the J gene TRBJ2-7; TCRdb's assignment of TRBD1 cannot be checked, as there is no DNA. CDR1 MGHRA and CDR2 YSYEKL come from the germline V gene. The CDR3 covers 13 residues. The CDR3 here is CASSQGQPYEQYF.

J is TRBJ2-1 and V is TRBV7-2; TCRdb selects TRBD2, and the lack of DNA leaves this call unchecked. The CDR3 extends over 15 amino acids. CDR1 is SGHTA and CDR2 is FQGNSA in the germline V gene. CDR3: CASSLPGLADNEQFF.

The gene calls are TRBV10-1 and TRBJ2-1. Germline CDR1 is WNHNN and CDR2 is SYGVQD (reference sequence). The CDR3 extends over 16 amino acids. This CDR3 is CASSESPELPLGEQFF.

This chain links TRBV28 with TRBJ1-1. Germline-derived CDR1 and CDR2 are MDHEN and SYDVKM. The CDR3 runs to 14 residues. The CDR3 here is CASSLIQLNTEAFF.

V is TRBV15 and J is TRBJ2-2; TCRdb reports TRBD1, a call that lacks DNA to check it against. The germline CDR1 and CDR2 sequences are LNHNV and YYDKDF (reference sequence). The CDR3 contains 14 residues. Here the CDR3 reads CATSGDRGTGELFF.

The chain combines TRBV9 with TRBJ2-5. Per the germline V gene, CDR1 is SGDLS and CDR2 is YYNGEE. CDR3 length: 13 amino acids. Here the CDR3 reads CASSVDPEETQYF.

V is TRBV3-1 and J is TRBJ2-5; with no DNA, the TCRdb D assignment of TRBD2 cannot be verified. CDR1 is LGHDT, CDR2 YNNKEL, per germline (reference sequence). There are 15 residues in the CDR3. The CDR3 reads CASSQDGGLQETQYF.

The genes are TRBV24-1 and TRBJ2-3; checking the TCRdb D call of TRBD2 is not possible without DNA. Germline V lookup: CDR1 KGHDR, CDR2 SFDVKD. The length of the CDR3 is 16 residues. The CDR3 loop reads CATSDLGLADADTQYF.

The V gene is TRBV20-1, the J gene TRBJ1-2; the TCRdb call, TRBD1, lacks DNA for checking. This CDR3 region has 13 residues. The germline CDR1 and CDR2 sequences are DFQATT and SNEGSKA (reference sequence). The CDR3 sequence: CSARPRGNYGYTF.

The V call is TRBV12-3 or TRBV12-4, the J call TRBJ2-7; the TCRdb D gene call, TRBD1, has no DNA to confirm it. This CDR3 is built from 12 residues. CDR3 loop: CASTSRWGEQYF.

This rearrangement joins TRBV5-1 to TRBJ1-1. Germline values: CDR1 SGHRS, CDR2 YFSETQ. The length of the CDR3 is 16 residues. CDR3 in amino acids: CASSLSEGSINTEAFF.

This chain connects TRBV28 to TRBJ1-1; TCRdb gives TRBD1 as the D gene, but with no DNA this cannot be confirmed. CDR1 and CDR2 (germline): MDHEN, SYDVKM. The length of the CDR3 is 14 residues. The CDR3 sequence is CASSLTGAGTEAFF.

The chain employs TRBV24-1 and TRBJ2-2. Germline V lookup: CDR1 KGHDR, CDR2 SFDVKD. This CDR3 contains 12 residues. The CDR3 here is CATSEDGGELFF.